This TCR beta chain appears in the sequencing data of a study of spatial heterogeneity in lung cancer (dated by TCRdb to about 2019). Background on the whole study: More beta-chain than alpha-chain transcripts were consistently detected, likely reflecting higher beta-chain transcript abundance. The study quantitatively compared TCR alpha and beta repertoires across multiple tumor regions, matched nontumor lung and blood in non-small cell lung cancer. Both alpha and beta chains were TCR-sequenced in hundreds of tumor regions, about 69 matched nontumor lung samples and roughly 50 PBMC samples obtained at surgery. TCR repertoire features were related to nonsynonymous mutation counts determined by whole-exome sequencing of tumor tissue. In the raw uncorrected reads, each unique combination of TCR and UMI appeared more than ten times on average. TCR transcript counts in tumor regions correlated strongly with a T cell transcriptional module score from matched bulk RNA-seq. General conclusions and limits of the study: TCR-seq coverage of tumor T cells was estimated at only approximately 7% for alpha chains and more than 11% for beta chains. Additional single-cell paired TCR alpha and beta sequencing was considered necessary to confirm, at a functional level, the hypothesis that regional TCRs recognize regional mutations. The tumor nonsynonymous mutation count correlated with the number of expanded intratumoral alpha and beta TCRs. Counts of ubiquitous and regional expanded TCRs correlated with counts of ubiquitous and regional nonsynonymous mutations, respectively.

Preparation of the library involved 5' RACE. Sequencing instrument: NextSeq 500. To allow correction of PCR and sequencing errors, the TCR library protocol tagged every TCR cDNA molecule with a unique molecular identifier. The original pipeline was this. TCR identification, UMI-based error correction and CDR3 extraction were all carried out with Decombinator tools. Expanded TCRs were defined as those above a frequency of 2 per 1,000, corresponding to the top 1% of the tumor frequency distribution. Expanded tumor TCRs statistically deemed absent (corrected P<0.05) from at least one tumor region were classed as regional, and all other expanded tumor TCRs were classed as ubiquitous. Rényi diversity was computed with the R vegan package after subsampling each repertoire 100 times to 5,000 TCRs. CDR3 similarity networks were built from amino acid triplet string-kernel similarity, connecting CDR3s with pairwise similarity above 0.82. TCRdb reprocessing: public reads trimmed at Q25 with fastp, clones called with MiXCR, in-frame beta chains kept. A single entry per CDR3 protein holds the most common genes and DNA from its merged rows. The V and J calls reflect TCRdb's pipeline rather than the authors' work. This sample comprises 10,000 or so distinct CDR3 sequences, roughly 8.8% of them detected only once. The top ten clones comprise under 25% of the sample.

The sample's time point label, in plain terms: sample taken at primary tumor resection. Samples were obtained from 72 patients with early-stage, untreated non-small cell lung cancer from the lung TRACERx cohort. Without any cell sorting, TCR sequencing was performed on whole RNA extracted either from tumor and nontumor lung tissue or from cryopreserved PBMC samples. Patients were selected for TCR sequencing only if sufficient RNA was available from at least two tumor regions. Before selection, tumor and adjacent nontumor lung specimens were reviewed by a lung pathologist. The germline V gene encodes CDR1 GTSNPN and CDR2 SVGIG (reference sequence). The CDR3 runs 14 residues from the cysteine to the phenylalanine. CDR3 DNA only is kept here, 42 bases in frame from base 1. V sheds 5 bases and J sheds 7 bases, leaving 20 bases between their ends. This clonotype occurred many times. Its antigen is currently not known. No per-base quality is available; no much larger clone lies one base away.

The rearrangement joined TRBV30 to TRBJ1-2; matching of 5 bases hints at TRBD1 as the D gene. The source was lung tumor tissue, collected at surgery. This TCR was sampled from a male donor with early-stage non-small cell lung cancer. Read as DNA, the sequence is TGTGCCTGGGGGAGGGACCGACTTCAAACTGGCTACACCTTC. This is translated as CAWGRDRLQTGYTF.